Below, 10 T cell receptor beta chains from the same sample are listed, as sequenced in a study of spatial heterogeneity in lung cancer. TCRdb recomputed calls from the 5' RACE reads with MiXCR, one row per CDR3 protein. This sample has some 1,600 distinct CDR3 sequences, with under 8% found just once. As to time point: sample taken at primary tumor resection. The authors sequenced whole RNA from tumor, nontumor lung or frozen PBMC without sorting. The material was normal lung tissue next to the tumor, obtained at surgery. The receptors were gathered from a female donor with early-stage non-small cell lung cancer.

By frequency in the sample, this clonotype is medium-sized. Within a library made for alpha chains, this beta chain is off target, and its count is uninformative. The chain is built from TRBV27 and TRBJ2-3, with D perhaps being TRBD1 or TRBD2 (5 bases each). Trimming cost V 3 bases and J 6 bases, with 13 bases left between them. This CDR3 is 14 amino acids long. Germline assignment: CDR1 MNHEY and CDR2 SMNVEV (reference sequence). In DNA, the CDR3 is TGTGCCAGCAGTTTTTGGGGACCCGGGGATACGCAGTATTTT. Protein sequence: CASSFWGPGDTQYF.

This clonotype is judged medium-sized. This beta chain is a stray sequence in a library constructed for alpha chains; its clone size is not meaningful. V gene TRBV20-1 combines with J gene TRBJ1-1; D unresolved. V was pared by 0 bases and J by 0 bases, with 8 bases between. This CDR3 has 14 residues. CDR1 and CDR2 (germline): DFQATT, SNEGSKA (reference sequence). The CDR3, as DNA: TGCAGTGCTAGAGATATTGGGTTGAACACTGAAGCTTTCTTT. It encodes CSARDIGLNTEAFF.

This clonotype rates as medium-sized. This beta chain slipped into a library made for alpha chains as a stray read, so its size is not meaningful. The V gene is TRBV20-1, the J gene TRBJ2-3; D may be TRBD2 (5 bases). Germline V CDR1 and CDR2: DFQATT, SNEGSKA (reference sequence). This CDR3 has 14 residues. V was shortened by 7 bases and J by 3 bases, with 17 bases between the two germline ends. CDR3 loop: CSVPGMPITDTQYF. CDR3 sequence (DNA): TGCAGTGTACCGGGGATGCCTATAACAGATACGCAGTATTTT.

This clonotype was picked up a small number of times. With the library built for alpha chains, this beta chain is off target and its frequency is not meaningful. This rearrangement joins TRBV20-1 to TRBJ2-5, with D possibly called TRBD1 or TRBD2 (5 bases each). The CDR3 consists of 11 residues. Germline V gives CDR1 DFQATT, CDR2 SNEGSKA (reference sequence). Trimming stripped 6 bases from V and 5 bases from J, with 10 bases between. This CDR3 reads CSAWWGETQYF. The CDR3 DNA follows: TGCAGTGCCTGGTGGGGGGAGACCCAGTACTTC.

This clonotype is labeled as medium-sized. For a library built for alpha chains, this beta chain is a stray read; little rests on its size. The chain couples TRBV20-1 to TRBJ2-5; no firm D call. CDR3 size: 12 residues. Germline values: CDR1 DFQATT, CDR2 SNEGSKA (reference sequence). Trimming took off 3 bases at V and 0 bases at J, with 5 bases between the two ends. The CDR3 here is CSARANQETQYF. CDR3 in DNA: TGCAGTGCTAGGGCGAACCAAGAGACCCAGTACTTC.

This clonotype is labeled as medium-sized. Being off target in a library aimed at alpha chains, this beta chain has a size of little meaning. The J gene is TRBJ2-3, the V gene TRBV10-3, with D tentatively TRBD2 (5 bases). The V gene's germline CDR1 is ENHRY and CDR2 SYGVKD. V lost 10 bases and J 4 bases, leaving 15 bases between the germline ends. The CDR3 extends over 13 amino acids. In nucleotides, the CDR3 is TGTGCCACCGCGGCCGGGATGGCAGATACGCAGTATTTT. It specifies CATAAGMADTQYF.

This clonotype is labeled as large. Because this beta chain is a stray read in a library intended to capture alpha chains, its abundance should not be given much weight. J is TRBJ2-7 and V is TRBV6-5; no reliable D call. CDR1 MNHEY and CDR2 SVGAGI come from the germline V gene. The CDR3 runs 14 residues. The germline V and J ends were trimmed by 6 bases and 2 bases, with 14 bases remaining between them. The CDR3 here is CASSNGLDTYEQYF. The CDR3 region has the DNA TGTGCCAGCAGCAATGGGCTCGATACCTACGAGCAGTACTTC.

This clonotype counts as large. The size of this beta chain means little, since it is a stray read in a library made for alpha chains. The CDR3 DNA follows: TGTGCCAGCAGCCCTGGCAATGAGCAGTTCTTC. Its translation is CASSPGNEQFF. This sequence joins TRBV4-2 and TRBJ2-1; D remains ambiguous. Trimming took off 4 bases at V and 6 bases at J, with 4 bases between the two ends. The CDR3 is 11 residues long. Per the germline V gene, CDR1 is LGHNA and CDR2 is YNFKEQ.

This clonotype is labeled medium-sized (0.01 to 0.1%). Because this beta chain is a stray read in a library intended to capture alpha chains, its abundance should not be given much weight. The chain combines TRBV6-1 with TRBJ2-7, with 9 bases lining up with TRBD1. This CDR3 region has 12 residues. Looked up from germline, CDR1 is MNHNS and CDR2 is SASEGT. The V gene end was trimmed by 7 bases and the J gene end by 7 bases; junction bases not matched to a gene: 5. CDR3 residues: CASTLTGGEQYF. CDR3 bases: TGTGCCAGCACCTTGACAGGGGGGGAGCAGTACTTC.

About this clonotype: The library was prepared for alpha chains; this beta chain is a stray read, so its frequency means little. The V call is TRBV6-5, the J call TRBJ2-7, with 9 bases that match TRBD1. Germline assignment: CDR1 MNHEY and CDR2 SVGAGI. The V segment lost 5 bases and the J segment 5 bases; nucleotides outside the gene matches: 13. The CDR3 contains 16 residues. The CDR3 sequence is CASSPQPGQGRDEQYF. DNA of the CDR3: TGTGCCAGCAGTCCACAACCGGGACAGGGTCGAGACGAGCAGTACTTC.